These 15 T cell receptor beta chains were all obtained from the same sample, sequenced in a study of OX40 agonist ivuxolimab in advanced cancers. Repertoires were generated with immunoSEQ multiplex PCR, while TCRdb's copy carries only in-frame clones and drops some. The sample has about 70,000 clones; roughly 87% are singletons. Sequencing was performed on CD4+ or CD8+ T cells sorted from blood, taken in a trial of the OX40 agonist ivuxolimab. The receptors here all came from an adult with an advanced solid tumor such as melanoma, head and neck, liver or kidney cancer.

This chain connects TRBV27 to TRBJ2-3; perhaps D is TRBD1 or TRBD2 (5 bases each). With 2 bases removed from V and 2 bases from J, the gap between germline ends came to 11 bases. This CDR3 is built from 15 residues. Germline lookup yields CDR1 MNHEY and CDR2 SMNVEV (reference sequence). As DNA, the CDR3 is TGTGCCAGCAGTTTAAGTCCCGGGGCCACAGATACGCAGTATTTT. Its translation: CASSLSPGATDTQYF.

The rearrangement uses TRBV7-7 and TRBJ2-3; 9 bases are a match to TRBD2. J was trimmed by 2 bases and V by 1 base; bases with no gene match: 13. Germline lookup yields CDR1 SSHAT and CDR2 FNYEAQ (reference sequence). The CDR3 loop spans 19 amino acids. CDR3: CASSLGRSSGGLFTDTQYF. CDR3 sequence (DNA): TGTGCCAGCAGCTTAGGGCGGAGTAGCGGGGGCCTATTCACAGATACGCAGTATTTT. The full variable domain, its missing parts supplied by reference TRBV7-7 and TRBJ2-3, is GAGVSQSPRYKVTKRGQDVTLRCDPISSHATLYWYQQALGQGPEFLTYFNYEAQPDKSGLPSDRFSAERPEGSISTLTIQRTEQRDSAMYRCASSLGRSSGGLFTDTQYFGPGTRLTVL.

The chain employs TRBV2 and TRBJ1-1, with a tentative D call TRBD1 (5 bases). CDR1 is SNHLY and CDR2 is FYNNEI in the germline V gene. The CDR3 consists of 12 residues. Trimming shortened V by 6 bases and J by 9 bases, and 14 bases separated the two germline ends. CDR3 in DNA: TGTGCCAGCAGGGAACCGGGACTTCAAGCTTTCTTT. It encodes CASREPGLQAFF.

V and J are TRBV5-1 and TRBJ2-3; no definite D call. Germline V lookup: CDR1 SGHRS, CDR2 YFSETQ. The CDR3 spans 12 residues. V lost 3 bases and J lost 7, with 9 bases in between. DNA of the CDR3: TGCGCCAGCAGCTCGAGCACCAATACGCAGTATTTT. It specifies CASSSSTNTQYF.

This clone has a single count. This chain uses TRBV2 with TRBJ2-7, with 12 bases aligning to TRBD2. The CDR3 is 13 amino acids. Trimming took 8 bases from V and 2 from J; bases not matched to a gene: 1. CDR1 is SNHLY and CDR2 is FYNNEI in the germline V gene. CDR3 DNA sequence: TGTGCCAGCCGACTAGCGGGGGCCTACGAGCAGTACTTC. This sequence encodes CASRLAGAYEQYF.

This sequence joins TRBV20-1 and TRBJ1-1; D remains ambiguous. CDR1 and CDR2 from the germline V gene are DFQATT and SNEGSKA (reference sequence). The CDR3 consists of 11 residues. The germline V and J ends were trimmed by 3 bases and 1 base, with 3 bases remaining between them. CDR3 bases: TGCAGTGCTAGGGCGAACACTGAAGCTTTCTTT. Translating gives CSARANTEAFF.

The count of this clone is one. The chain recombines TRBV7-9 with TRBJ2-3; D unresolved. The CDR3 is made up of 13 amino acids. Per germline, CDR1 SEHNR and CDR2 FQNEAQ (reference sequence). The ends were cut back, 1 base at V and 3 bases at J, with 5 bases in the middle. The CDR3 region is CASSLDRTDTQYF. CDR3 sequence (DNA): TGTGCCAGCAGCTTAGATAGGACAGATACGCAGTATTTT.

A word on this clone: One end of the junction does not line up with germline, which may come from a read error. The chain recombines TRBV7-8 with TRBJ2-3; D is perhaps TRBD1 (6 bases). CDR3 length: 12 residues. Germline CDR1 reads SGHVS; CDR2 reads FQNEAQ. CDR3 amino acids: CASSRDTNTQYF. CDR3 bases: TGTGCCAGCAGCAGGGACACAAATACGCAGTATTTT.

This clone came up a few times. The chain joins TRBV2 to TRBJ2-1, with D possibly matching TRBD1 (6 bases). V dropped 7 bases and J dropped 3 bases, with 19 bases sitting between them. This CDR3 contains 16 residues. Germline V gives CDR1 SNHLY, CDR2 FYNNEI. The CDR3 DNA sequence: TGTGCCAGCATATCCGCGACAGGAACTTTCTACAATGAGCAGTTCTTC. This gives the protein CASISATGTFYNEQFF.

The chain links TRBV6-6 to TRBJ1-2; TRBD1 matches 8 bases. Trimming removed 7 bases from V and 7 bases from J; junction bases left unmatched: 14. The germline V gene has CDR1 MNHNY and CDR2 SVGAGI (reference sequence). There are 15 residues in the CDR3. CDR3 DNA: TGTGCCAGCACACCGGGCACAATACAGGGGGGTGGCTACACCTTC. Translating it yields CASTPGTIQGGGYTF.

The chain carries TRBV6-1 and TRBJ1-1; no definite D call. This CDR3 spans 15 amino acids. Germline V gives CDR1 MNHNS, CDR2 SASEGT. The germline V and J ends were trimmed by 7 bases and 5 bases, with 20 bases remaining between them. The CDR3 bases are TGTGCCAGCACCGAAGGAGTTTTAGGAAAAACTGAAGCTTTCTTT. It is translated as CASTEGVLGKTEAFF.

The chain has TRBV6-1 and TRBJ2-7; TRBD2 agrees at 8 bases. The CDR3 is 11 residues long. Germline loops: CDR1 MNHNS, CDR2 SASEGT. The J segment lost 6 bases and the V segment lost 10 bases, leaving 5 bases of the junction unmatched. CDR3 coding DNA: TGTGCCATTTCGGCGGGGGGCGAGCAGTACTTC. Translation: CAISAGGEQYF.

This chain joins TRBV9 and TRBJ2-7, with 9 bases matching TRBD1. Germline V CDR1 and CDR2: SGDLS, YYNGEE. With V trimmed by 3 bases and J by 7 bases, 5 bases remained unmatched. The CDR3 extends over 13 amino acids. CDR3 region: CASSEGTGKEQYF. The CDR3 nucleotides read TGTGCCAGCAGCGAGGGGACAGGGAAGGAGCAGTACTTC.

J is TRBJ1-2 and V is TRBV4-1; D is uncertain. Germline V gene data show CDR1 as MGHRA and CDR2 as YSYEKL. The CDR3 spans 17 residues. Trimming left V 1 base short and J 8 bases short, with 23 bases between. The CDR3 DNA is TGCGCCAGCAGCCAAGTGACTGGACCCTCCCGGAGTGGCGGCTACACCTTC. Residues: CASSQVTGPSRSGGYTF.

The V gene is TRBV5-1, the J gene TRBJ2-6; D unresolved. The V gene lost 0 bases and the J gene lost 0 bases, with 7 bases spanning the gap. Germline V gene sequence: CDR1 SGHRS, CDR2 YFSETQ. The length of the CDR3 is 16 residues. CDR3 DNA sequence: TGCGCCAGCAGCTTGGCCGGCAGCTCTGGGGCCAACGTCCTGACTTTC. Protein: CASSLAGSSGANVLTF.